This T cell receptor (beta chain) was found in a study of cytotoxic CD8 clonotypes in ibrutinib-treated CLL. Sequencing used immunoSEQ multiplex PCR; TCRdb keeps in-frame clones, though not all of them. The sample consists of a few hundred thousand clones, 60% to 75% of them appearing once. Source: PBMCs, taken after 24 months of ibrutinib treatment. The sequence derives from a human donor with chronic lymphocytic leukemia.

The CDR3 coding sequence is TGTGCCAGCAGCCAGGGACAGTCACAAGAGACCCAGTACTTC. This gives the protein CASSQGQSQETQYF. This rearrangement joins TRBV7-9 to TRBJ2-5; 7 bases align to TRBD1. Losses at the gene ends were 5 bases for V and 2 bases for J; bases not matched to a gene: 5. Germline V gives CDR1 SEHNR, CDR2 FQNEAQ (reference sequence). This CDR3 is built from 14 residues.